This T cell receptor beta chain was profiled in a study of blood T cells in healthy people across ages. The CDR3 contains 15 residues. Trimming shortened V by 1 base and J by 6 bases, and 11 bases separated the two germline ends. Per the germline V gene, CDR1 is SGDLS and CDR2 is YYNGEE. Primed by a sample-barcoded 5' primer and a J-beta primer mix, a second PCR proceeded for roughly 7 to 11 cycles. TCRdb itself ran the 5' RACE reads through MiXCR, one entry per CDR3 protein. The sample lists more than 1.4 million distinct CDR3 sequences; around 39% were seen once. The gene calls are TRBV9 and TRBJ1-6; D ambiguous. The specimen was blood. The receptor was derived from a woman aged 18-29 years in good health. CDR3 sequence: CASSVTPGSNSPLHF. CDR3 coding DNA: TGTGCCAGCAGCGTAACCCCCGGGAGTAATTCACCCCTCCACTTT.